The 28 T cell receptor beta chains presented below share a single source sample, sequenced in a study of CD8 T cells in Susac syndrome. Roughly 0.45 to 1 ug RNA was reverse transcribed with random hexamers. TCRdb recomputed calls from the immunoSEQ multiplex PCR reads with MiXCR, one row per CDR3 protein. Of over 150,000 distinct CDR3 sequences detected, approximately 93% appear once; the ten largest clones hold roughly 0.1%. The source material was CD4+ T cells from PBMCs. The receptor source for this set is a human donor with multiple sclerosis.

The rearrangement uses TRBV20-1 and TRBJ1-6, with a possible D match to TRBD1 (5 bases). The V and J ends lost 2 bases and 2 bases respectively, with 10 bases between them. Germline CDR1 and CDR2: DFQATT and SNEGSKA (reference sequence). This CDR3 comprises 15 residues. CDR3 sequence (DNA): TGCAGTGCTAGATCTCAGGGCCCCTATAATTCACCCCTCCACTTT. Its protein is CSARSQGPYNSPLHF.

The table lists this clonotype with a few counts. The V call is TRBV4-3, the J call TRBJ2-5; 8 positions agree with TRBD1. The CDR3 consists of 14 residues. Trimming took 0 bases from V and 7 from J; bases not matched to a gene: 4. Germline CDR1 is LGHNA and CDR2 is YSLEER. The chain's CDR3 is CASSQDGQGGTQYF. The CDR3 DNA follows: TGCGCCAGCAGCCAAGATGGACAGGGTGGGACCCAGTACTTC.

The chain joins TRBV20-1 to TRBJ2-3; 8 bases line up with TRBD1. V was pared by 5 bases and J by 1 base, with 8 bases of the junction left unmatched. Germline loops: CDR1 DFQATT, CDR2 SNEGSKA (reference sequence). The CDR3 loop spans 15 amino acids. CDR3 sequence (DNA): TGCAGTGCTCCCACTGAGGGACAGGGCACAGATACGCAGTATTTT. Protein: CSAPTEGQGTDTQYF.

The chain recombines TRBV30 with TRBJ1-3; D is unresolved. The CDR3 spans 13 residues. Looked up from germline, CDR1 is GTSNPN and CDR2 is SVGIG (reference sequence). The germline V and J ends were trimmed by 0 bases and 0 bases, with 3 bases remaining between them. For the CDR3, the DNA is TGTGCCTGGAGTGTAGACTCTGGAAACACCATATATTTT. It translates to CAWSVDSGNTIYF.

In DNA form, the CDR3 reads TGCAGTGCTAGAGCCGGCGAGACCCAGTACTTC. Translated, it gives CSARAGETQYF. The J gene is TRBJ2-5, the V gene TRBV20-1; D gene ambiguous. This CDR3 has 11 amino acids. Germline V lookup: CDR1 DFQATT, CDR2 SNEGSKA (reference sequence). V lost 1 base to trimming and J lost 5 bases, with 5 bases between them.

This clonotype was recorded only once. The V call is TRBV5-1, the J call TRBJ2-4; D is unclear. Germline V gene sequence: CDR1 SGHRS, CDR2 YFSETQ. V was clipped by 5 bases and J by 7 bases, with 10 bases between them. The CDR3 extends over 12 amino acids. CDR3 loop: CASSFGSNIQYF. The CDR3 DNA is TGCGCCAGCAGTTTTGGCAGTAACATTCAGTACTTC.

As DNA, the CDR3 is TGTGCCAGCACCAGAGGACAGGGGGCTGAAGCTTTCTTT. Protein sequence: CASTRGQGAEAFF. V usage is TRBV9 and J usage is TRBJ1-1; 10 bases map to TRBD1. Germline trimming cut 6 bases from V and 6 bases from J; bases unmatched to any gene: 5. Per germline, CDR1 SGDLS and CDR2 YYNGEE. The CDR3 extends over 13 amino acids.

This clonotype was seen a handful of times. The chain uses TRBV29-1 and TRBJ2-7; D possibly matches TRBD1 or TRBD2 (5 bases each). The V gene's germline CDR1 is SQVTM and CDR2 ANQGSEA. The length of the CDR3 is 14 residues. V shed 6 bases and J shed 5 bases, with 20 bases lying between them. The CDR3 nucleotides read TGCAGCGTGGGGGAAGGCCGTGGGACCCACGAGCAGTACTTC. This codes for CSVGEGRGTHEQYF.

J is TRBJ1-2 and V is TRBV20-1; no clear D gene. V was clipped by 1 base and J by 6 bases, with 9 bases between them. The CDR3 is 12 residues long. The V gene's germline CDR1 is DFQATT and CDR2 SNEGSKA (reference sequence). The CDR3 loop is CSARAGWDGYTF. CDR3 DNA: TGCAGTGCTAGAGCAGGCTGGGATGGCTACACCTTC.

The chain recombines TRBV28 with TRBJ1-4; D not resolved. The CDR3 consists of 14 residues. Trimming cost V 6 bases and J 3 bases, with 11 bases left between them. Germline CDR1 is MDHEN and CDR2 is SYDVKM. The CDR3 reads CASSPGTANEKLFF. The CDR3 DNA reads TGTGCCAGCAGCCCCGGTACAGCTAATGAAAAACTGTTTTTT.

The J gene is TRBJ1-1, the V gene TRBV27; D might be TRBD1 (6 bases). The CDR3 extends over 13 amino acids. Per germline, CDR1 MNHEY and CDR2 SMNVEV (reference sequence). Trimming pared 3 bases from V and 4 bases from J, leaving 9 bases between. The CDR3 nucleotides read TGTGCCAGCAGTTTTTTACAGGGCACTGAAGCTTTCTTT. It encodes CASSFLQGTEAFF.

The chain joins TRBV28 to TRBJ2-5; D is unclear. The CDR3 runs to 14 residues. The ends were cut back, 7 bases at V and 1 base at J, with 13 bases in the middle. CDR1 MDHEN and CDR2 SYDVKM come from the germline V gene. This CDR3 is CASNAVGLQETQYF. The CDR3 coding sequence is TGTGCCAGCAATGCCGTGGGTCTCCAAGAGACCCAGTACTTC.

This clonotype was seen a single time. CDR3 nucleotide sequence: TGTGCCAGCGGGGTAGGGACTAGCGGGAGGGCCGGCACAGATACGCAGTATTTT. This translates into CASGVGTSGRAGTDTQYF. The rearrangement uses TRBV7-3 and TRBJ2-3; 16 bases are a match to TRBD2. This CDR3 has 18 residues. Germline V lookup: CDR1 SGHTA, CDR2 FQGTGA. Trimming removed 8 bases from V and 1 base from J; junction bases left unmatched: 9.

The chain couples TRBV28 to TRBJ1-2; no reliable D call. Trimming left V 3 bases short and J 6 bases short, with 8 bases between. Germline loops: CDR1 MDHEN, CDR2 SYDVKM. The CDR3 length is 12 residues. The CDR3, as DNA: TGTGCCAGCAGTTTTGGATGGAATGGCTACACCTTC. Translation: CASSFGWNGYTF.

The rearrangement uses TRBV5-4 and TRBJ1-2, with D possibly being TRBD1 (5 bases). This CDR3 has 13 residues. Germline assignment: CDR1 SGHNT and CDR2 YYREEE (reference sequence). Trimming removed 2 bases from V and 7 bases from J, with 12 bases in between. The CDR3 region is CASSLGGAFGYTF. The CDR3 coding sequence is TGTGCCAGCAGCTTAGGAGGGGCGTTTGGCTACACCTTC.

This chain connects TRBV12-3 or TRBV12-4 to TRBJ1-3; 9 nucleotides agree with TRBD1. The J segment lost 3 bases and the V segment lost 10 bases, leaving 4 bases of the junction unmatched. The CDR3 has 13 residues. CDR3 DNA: TGTGCCACTGAGGACAGGGGTGGAAACACCATATATTTT. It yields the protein CATEDRGGNTIYF.

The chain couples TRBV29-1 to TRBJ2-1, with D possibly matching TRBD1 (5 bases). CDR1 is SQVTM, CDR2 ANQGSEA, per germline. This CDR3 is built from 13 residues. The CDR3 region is CSGAPTAYNEQFF. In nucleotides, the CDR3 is TGCAGTGGGGCACCGACAGCCTACAATGAGCAGTTCTTC.

The CDR3 region is CASSLGRGNQPQHF. The CDR3 DNA is TGTGCCAGCAGTTTAGGTAGAGGCAATCAGCCCCAGCATTTT. The chain employs TRBV27 and TRBJ1-5; no firm D call. CDR3 length: 14 amino acids. Germline V gene data show CDR1 as MNHEY and CDR2 as SMNVEV (reference sequence). Trimming pared 2 bases from V and 2 bases from J, leaving 7 bases between.

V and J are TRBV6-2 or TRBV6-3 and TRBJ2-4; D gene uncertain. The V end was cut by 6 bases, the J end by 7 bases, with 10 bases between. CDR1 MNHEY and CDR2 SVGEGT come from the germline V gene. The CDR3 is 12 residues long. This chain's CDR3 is CASSQLGNIQYF. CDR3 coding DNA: TGTGCCAGCAGCCAGTTAGGCAACATTCAGTACTTC.

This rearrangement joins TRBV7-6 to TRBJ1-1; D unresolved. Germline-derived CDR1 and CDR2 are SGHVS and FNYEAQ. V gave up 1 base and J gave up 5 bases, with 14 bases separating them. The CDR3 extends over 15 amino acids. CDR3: CASSLVRETVTEAFF. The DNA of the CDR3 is TGTGCCAGCAGCTTAGTACGAGAGACCGTTACTGAAGCTTTCTTT.

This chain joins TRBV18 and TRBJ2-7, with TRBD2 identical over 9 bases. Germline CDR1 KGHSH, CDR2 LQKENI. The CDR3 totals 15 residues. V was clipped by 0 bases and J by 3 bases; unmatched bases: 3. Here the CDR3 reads CASSPPSGRNYEQYF. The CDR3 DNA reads TGTGCCAGCTCACCACCGAGCGGGAGGAACTACGAGCAGTACTTC.

CDR3 DNA: TGCGCCAGCAGCACGACAGGGGGTGGCTACACCTTC. Translation: CASSTTGGGYTF. The chain has TRBV5-1 and TRBJ1-2, with 9 bases identical to TRBD1. Germline loops: CDR1 SGHRS, CDR2 YFSETQ. The CDR3 totals 12 residues. V lost 4 bases to trimming and J lost 7 bases; unmatched junction nucleotides: 2.

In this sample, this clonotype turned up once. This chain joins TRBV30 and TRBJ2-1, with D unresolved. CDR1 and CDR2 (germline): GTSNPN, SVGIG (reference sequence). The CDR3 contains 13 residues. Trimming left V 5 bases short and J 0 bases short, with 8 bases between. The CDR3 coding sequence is TGTGCCTGGGGGTTTAGCTCCTACAATGAGCAGTTCTTC. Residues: CAWGFSSYNEQFF.

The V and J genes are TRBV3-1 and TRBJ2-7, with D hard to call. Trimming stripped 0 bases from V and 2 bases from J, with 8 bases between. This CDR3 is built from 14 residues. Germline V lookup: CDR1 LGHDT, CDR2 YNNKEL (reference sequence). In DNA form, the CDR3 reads TGTGCCAGCAGCCAAGATCTGATCCCCTACGAGCAGTACTTC. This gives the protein CASSQDLIPYEQYF.

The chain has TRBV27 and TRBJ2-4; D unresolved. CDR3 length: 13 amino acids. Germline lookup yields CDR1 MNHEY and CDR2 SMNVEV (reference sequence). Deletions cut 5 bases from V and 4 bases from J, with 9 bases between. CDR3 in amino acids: CASSRDWKNIQYF. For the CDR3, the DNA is TGTGCCAGCAGTCGCGACTGGAAAAACATTCAGTACTTC.

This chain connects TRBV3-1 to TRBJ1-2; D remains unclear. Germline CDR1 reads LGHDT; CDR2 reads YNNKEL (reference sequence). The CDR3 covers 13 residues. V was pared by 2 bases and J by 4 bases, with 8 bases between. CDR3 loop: CASSQSESYGYTF. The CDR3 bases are TGTGCCAGCAGCCAATCAGAATCCTATGGCTACACCTTC.

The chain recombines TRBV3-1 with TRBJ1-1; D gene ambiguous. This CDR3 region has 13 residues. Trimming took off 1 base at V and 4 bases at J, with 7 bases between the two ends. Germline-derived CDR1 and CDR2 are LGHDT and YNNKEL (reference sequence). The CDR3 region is CASSQARLTEAFF. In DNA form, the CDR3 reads TGTGCCAGCAGCCAAGCCAGGCTCACTGAAGCTTTCTTT.

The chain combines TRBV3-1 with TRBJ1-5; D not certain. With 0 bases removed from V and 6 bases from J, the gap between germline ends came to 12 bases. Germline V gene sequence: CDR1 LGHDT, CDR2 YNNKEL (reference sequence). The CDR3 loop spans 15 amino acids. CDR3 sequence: CASSQDLPGGQPQHF. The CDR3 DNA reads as TGTGCCAGCAGCCAAGATCTTCCGGGCGGTCAGCCCCAGCATTTT.